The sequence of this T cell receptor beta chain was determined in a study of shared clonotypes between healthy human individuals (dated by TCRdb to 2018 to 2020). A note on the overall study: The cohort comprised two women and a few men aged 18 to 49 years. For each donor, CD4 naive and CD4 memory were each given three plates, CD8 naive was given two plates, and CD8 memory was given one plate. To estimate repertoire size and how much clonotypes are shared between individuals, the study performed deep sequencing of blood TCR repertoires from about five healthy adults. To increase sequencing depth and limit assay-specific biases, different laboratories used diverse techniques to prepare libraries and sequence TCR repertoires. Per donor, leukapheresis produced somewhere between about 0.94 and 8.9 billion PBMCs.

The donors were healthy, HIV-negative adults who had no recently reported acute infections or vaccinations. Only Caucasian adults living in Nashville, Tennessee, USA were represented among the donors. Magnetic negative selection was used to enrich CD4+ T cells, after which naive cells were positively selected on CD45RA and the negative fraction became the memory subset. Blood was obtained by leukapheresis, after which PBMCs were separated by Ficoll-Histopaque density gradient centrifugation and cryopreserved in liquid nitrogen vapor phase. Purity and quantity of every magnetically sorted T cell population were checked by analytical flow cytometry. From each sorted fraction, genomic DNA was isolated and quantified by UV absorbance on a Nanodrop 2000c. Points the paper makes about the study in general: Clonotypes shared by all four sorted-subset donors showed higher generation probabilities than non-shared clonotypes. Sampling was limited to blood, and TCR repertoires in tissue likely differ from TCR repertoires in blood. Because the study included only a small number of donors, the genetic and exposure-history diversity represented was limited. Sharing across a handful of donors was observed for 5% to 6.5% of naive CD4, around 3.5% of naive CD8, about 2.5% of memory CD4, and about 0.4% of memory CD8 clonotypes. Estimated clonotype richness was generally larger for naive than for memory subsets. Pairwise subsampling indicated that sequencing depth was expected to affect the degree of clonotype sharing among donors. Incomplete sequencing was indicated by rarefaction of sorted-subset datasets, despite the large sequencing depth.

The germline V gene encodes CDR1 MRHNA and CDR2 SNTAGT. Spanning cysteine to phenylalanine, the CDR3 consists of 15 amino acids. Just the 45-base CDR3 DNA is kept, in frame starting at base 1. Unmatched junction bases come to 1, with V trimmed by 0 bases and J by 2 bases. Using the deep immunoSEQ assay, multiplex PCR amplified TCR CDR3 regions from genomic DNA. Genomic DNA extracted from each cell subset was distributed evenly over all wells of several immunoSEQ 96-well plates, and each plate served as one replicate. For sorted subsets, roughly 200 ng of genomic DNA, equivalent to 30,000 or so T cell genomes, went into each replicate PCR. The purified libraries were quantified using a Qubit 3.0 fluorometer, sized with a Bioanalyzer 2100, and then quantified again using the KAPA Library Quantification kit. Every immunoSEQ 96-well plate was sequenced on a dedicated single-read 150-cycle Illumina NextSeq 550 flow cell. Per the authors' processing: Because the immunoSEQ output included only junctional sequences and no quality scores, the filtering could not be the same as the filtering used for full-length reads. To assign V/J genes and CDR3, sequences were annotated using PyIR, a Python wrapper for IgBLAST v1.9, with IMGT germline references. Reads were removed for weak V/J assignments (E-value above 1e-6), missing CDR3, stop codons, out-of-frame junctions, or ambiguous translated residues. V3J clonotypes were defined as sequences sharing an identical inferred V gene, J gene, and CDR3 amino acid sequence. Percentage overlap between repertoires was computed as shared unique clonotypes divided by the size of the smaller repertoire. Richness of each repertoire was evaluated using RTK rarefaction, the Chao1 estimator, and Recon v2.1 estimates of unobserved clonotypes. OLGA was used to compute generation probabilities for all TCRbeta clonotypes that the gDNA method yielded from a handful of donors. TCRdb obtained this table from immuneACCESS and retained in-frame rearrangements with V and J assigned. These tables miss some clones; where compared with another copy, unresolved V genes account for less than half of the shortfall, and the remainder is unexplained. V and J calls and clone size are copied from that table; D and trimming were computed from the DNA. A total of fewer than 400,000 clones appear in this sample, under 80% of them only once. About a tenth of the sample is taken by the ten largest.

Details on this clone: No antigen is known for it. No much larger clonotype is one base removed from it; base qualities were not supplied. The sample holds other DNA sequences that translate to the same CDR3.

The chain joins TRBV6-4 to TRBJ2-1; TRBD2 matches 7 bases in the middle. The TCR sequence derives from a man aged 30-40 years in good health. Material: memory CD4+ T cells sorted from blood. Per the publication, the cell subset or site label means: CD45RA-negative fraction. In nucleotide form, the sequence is TGTGCCAGCAGTGACTCGGGGGGGGCCTACAATGAGCAGTTCTTC. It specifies CASSDSGGAYNEQFF.